This T cell receptor (beta chain) was obtained from a study of graft-versus-host responses after intestinal transplantation. Study details: All recipients got anti-thymocyte globulin induction, then tacrolimus and steroids for 3 to 4 years. General study points: Association was observed between peak circulating GvH clone levels and early post-transplant HvG declines. Graft-donor T cell macrochimerism in patients accompanied high graft-versus-host to host-versus-graft clonal ratios in allografts.

Assay: immunoSEQ multiplex PCR; the TCRdb copy retains only in-frame clones and omits some. This sample has over 90,000 clones, with 75% to 95% found just once. The length of the CDR3 is 15 residues. Trimming took 1 base from V and 4 from J, leaving 13 bases between them. Germline values: CDR1 KGHSH, CDR2 LQKENI. As for this clone: Its antigen is unknown.

This clonotype originated in a human donor who was the organ donor for an intestinal transplant. The gene calls are TRBV18 and TRBJ2-5; D remains ambiguous. The specimen was unstimulated CD4+ T cells sorted from spleen or lymph node cells, collected before transplant. As DNA, the CDR3 is TGTGCCAGCTCACCACGGGTAGCTTCGACAGAGACCCAGTACTTC. Protein sequence: CASSPRVASTETQYF.